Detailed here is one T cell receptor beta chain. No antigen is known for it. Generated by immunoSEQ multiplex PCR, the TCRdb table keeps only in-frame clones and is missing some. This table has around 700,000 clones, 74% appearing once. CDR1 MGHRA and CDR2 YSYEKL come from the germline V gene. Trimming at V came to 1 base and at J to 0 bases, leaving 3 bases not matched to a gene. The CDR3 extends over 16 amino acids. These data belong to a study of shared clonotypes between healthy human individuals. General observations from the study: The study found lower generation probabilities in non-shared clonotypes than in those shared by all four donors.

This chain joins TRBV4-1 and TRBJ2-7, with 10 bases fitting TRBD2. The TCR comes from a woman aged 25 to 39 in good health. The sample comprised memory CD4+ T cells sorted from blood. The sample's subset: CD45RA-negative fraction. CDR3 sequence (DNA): TGCGCCAGCAGCCAAGCACTAGCGGGAAGCTCCTACGAGCAGTACTTC. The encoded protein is CASSQALAGSSYEQYF.